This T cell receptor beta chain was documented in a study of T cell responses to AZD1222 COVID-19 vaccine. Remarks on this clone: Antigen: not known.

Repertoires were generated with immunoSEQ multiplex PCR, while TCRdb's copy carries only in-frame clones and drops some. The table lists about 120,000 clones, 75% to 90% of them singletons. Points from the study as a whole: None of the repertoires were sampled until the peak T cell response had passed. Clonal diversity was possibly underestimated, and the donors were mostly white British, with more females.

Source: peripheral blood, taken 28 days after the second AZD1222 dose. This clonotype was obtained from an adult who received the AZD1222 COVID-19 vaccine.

CDR3 protein: CATSGGDTQYF. The CDR3 DNA follows: TGTGCCACCAGTGGAGGAGATACGCAGTATTTT. The chain carries TRBV24-1 and TRBJ2-3; D unclear. V shed 5 bases and J shed 5 bases, with 4 bases lying between them. The germline V gene has CDR1 KGHDR and CDR2 SFDVKD. This CDR3 contains 11 residues.